This entry features one TCR beta chain sequence. Measured with immunoSEQ multiplex PCR; TCRdb has only the in-frame clones, and not every one. The sample has around 94,000 clones; 87% are singletons. This entry is derived from a study of T cells in localized non-small cell lung cancer. Looked up from germline, CDR1 is MDHEN and CDR2 is SYDVKM. J was trimmed by 7 bases and V by 8 bases; bases with no gene match: 12. The CDR3 totals 15 residues. This chain connects TRBV28 to TRBJ1-4; the match to TRBD1 covers 8 bases. This receptor was taken from a man aged 35 to 70 with stage I squamous cell lung carcinoma. The sequencing used peripheral blood, collected before any cancer treatment. CDR3 region: CASLSPGQATEKLFF. In nucleotides, the CDR3 is TGTGCCAGCCTTTCTCCGGGACAGGCGACTGAAAAACTGTTTTTT. Filled out from reference TRBV28 and TRBJ1-4, the complete variable domain reads DVKVTQSSRYLVKRTGEKVFLECVQDMDHENMFWYRQDPGLGLRLIYFSYDVKMKEKGDIPEGYSVSREKKERFSLILESASTNQTSMYLCASLSPGQATEKLFFGSGTQLSVL.